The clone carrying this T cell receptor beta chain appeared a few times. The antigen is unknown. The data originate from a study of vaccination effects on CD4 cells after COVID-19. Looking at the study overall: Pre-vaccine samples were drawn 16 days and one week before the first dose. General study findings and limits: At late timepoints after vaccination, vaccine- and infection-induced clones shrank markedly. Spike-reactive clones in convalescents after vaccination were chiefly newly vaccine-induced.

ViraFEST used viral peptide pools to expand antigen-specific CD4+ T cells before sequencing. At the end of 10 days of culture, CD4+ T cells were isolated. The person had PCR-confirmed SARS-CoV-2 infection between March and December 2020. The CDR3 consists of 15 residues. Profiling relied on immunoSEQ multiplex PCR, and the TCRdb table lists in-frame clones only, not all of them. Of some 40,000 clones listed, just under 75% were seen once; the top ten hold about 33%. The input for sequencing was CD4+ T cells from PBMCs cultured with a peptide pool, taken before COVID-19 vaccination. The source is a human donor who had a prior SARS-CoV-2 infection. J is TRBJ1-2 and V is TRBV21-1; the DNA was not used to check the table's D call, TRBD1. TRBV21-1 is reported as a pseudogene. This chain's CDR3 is CASRKGTVTLGCYTF. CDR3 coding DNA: TGTGCCAGCAGAAAAGGGACAGTTACCCTCGGGTGCTACACCTTC.